This entry describes one T cell receptor (beta chain). What it recognizes is unknown. Measured with immunoSEQ multiplex PCR; TCRdb has only the in-frame clones, and not every one. The sample holds around 100,000 clones, about nine tenths seen once. This sample was included in a study of T cell responses to AZD1222 COVID-19 vaccine. V was clipped by 6 bases and J by 0 bases, with 18 bases between them. Per germline, CDR1 SEHNR and CDR2 FQNEAQ (reference sequence). The CDR3 covers 16 residues. Findings and caveats of the study: Dominant at 160-218 and 743-854, vaccine-associated CD4 TCRs also spanned spike.

This receptor was obtained from an adult in good health. The sequencing here drew on peripheral blood, taken on day 0 of AZD1222 vaccination. V gene TRBV7-9 combines with J gene TRBJ2-7; D is possibly TRBD1 or TRBD2 (6 bases each). Here the CDR3 DNA reads TGTGCCAGCAGGGGAATAGGGGGGACGAGCTCCTACGAGCAGTACTTC. Residues: CASRGIGGTSSYEQYF.